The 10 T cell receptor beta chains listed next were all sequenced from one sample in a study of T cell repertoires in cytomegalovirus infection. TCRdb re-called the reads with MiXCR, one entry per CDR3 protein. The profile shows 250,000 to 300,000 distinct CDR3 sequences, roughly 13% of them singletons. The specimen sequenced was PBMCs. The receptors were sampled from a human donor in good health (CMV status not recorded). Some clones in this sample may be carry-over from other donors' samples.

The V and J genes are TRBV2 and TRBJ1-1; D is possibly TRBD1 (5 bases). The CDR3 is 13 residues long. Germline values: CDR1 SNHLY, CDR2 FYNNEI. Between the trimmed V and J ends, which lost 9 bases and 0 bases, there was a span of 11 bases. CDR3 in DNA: TGTGCCAGTCTTAGGGGCCTGAACACTGAAGCTTTCTTT. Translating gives CASLRGLNTEAFF.

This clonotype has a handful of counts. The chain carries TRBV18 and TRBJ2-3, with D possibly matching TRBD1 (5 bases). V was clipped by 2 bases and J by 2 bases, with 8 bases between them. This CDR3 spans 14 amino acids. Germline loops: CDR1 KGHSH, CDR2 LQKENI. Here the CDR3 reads CASSPSQATDTQYF. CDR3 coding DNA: TGTGCCAGCTCACCATCACAGGCCACAGATACGCAGTATTTT.

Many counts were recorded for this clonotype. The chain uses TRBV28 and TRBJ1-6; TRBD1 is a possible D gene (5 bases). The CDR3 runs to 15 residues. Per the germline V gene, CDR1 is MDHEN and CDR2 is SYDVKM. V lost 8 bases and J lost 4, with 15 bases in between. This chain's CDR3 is CASLAVTGYNSPLHF. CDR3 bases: TGTGCCAGCCTAGCGGTAACAGGATATAATTCACCCCTCCACTTT. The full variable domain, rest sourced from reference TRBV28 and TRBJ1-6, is DVKVTQSSRYLVKRTGEKVFLECVQDMDHENMFWYRQDPGLGLRLIYFSYDVKMKEKGDIPEGYSVSREKKERFSLILESASTNQTSMYLCASLAVTGYNSPLHFGNGTRLTVT.

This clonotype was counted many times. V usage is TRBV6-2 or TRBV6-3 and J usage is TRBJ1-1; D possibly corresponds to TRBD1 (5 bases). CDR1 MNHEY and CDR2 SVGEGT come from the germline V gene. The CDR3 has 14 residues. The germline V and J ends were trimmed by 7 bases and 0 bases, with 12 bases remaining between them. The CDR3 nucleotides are TGTGCCAGCACTCCCAGGGCATTGAACACTGAAGCTTTCTTT. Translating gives CASTPRALNTEAFF.

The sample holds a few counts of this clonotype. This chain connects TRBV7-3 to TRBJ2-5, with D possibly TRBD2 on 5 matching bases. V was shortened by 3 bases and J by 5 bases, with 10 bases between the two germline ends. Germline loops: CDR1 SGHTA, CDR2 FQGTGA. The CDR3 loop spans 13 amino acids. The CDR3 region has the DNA TGTGCCAGCAGCTTGGAGGCTGAGGAGACCCAGTACTTC. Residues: CASSLEAEETQYF.

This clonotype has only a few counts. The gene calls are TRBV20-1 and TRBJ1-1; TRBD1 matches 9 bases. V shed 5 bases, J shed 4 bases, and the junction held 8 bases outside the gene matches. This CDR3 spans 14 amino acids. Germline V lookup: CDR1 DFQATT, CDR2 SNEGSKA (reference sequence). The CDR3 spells CSAPGQGLSTEAFF. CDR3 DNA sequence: TGCAGTGCTCCGGGACAGGGACTGAGCACTGAAGCTTTCTTT.

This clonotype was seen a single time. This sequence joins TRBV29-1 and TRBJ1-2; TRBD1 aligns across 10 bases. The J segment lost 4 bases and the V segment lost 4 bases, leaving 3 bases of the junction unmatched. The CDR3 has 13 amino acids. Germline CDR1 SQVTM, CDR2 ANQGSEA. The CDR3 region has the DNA TGCAGCGTTGGGGACAGGGGAGGCTATGGCTACACCTTC. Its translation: CSVGDRGGYGYTF.

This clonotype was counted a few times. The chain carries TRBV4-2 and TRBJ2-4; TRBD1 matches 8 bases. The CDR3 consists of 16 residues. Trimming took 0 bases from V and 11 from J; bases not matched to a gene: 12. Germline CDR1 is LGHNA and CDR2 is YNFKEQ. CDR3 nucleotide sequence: TGTGCCAGCAGCCAAGAAACCGCGGTGCCAGGGGGCCTTCAGTACTTC. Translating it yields CASSQETAVPGGLQYF.

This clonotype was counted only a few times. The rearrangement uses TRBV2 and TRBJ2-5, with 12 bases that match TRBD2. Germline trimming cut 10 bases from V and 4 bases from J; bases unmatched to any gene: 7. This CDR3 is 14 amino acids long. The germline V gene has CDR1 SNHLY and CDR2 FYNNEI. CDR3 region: CATRGLAGPETQYF. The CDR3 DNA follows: TGTGCCACCCGGGGACTAGCGGGTCCAGAGACCCAGTACTTC. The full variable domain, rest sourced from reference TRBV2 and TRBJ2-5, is EPEVTQTPSHQVTQMGQEVILRCVPISNHLYFYWYRQILGQKVEFLVSFYNNEISEKSEIFDDQFSVERPDGSNFTLKIRSTKLEDSAMYFCATRGLAGPETQYFGPGTRLLVL.

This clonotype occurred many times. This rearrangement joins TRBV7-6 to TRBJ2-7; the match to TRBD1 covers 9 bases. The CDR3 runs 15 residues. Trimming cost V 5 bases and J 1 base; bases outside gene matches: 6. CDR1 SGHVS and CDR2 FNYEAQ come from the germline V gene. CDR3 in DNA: TGTGCCAGCAGCCCGGGGACAGGGTCATCCTACGAGCAGTACTTC. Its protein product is CASSPGTGSSYEQYF.